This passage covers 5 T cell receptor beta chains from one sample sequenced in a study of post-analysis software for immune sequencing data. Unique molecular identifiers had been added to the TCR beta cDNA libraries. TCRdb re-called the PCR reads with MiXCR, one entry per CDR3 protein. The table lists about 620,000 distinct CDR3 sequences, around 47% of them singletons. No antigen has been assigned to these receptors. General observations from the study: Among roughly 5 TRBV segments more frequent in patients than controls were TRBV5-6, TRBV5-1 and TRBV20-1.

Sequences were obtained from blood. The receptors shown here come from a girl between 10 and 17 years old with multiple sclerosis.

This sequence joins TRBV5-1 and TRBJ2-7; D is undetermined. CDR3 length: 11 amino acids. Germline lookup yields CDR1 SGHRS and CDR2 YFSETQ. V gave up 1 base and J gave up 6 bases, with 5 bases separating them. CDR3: CASSLRAEQYF. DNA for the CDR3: TGCGCCAGCAGCTTGAGGGCCGAGCAGTACTTC.

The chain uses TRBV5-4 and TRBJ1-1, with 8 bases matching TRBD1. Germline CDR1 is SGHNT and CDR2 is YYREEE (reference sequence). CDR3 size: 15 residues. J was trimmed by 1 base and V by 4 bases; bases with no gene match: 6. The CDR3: CASSQTGDKNTEAFF. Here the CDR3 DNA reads TGTGCCAGCAGCCAGACAGGGGACAAGAACACTGAAGCTTTCTTT.

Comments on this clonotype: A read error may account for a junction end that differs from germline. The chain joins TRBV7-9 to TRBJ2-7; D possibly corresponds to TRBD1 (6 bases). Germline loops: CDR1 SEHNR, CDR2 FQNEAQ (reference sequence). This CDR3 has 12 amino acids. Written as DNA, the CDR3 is TGCGCCAGCAGCCCTACAGGGAGCGAGCAGTACTTC. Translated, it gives CASSPTGSEQYF.

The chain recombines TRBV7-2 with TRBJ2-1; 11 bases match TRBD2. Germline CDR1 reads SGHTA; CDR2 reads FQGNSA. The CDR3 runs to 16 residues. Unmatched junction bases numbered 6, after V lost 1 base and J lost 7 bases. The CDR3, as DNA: TGTGCCAGCAGCTTAGTCTGGGGACTAGCGGCAAATGAGCAGTTCTTC. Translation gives CASSLVWGLAANEQFF.

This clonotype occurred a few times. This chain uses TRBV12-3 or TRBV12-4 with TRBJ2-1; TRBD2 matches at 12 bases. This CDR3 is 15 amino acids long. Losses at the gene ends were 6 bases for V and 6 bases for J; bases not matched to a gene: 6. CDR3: CASSLPGLAGNEQFF. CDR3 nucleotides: TGTGCCAGCAGCCTCCCGGGACTAGCGGGCAATGAGCAGTTCTTC.